The sequence of this T cell receptor (beta chain) was determined in a study of T cell repertoires in cytomegalovirus infection. TCRdb analysed the reads with MiXCR anew, one entry per CDR3 protein. The sample has about 150,000 distinct CDR3 sequences, 20% to 25% seen once. The ends were cut back, 2 bases at V and 6 bases at J, with 8 bases in the middle. The CDR3 loop spans 12 amino acids. Germline loops: CDR1 SNHLY, CDR2 FYNNEI. The sequencing input was PBMCs. This clonotype originated in a human donor in good health (CMV status not recorded). Some clones in this sample may be carry-over from other donors' samples. The chain links TRBV2 to TRBJ2-7; D gene uncertain. CDR3 in DNA: TGTGCCAGCAGTGAATGGTTTGGCGAGCAGTACTTC. Translated: CASSEWFGEQYF.